The present T cell receptor beta chain was sequenced within a study of T cell changes during pregnancy in multiple sclerosis (dated by TCRdb to about 2019). For context, the study as a whole: The study looked at changes in the T cell repertoire across pregnancy in women with multiple sclerosis.

The germline V gene provides CDR1 SGHRS and CDR2 YFSETQ. The CDR3, cysteine through phenylalanine, is 16 amino acids long. Of all the DNA, just the CDR3 is kept, 48 bases in frame from base 1. After removal of 4 bases from V and 7 bases from J, the junction retains 11 bases not matched to a gene. Library generation was performed with the immunoSEQ multiplex PCR assay. TCRdb took this table from immuneACCESS and kept in-frame rearrangements with V and J called. Such tables lack part of the clones; where checked against another copy, unresolved V genes explain under half of the gap, and the rest is unexplained. Here the sample has approximately 46,000 clones; roughly 90% occur a single time. The biggest ten clones account for about 0.4% of the sample. As for this clone: Its antigen is still unknown. No much larger clonotype is one base removed from it; base qualities were not supplied.

This receptor was obtained from a female donor with multiple sclerosis, enrolled in a pregnancy study. Here the chain combines TRBV5-1 and TRBJ2-7; 13 bases in the junction line up with TRBD2. The sequencing used CD4+ T cells from peripheral blood mononuclear cells, collected after pregnancy. CDR3 region: CASSPGLAGVTREQYF. The DNA is as follows: TGCGCCAGCAGCCCCGGACTAGCGGGAGTAACAAGGGAGCAGTACTTC. With the rest looked up from the reference TRBV5-1 and TRBJ2-7 genes rather than sequenced, the full variable domain is KAGVTQTPRYLIKTRGQQVTLSCSPISGHRSVSWYQQTPGQGLQFLFEYFSETQRNKGNFPGRFSGRQFSNSRSEMNVSTLELGDSALYLCASSPGLAGVTREQYFGPGTRLTVT.